Listed below are T cell receptor beta chains from one sample, sequenced in a study of radiation and T cells in renal cell carcinoma. Data came from immunoSEQ multiplex PCR; TCRdb stores just in-frame clones and leaves some out. The sample gives more than 3,500 clones, approximately 83% of which show up once; roughly 7.7% is in the top ten. The specimen was tumor tissue, collected from a patient whose treatment was nephrectomy without radiotherapy. Receptors originate from a man between 45 and 60 years old with renal cell carcinoma. The CDR3 runs from the conserved cysteine through the conserved F or W. The D gene is left open where the match is weak. Clone size is shown for a subset of rows, as once, few, many or a class of expanded clone.

CDR3 length,V gene,clone size,J gene,D gene,CDR3 protein,CDR3 DNA
12,TRBV5-6,.,TRBJ1-3,.,CASSSGKATIYF,TGTGCCAGCAGCTCGGGGAAAGCCACCATATATTTT
11,TRBV4-2,.,TRBJ2-7,.,CASSVGNEQYF,TGTGCCAGCAGCGTGGGGAACGAGCAGTACTTC
16,TRBV9,.,TRBJ1-1,TRBD1,CASSPRRTGLNTEAFF,TGTGCCAGCAGCCCTCGGCGGACAGGGTTGAACACTGAAGCTTTCTTT
14,TRBV7-6,.,TRBJ1-1,.,CASSRGGGNTEAFF,TGTGCCAGCAGTCGCGGCGGGGGGAACACTGAAGCTTTCTTT
16,TRBV6-1,few,TRBJ2-5,TRBD1,CASSGTPGTGGETQYF,TGTGCCAGCAGTGGTACTCCAGGGACAGGAGGGGAGACCCAGTACTTC
14,TRBV7-9,.,TRBJ2-7,TRBD1,CASSFSQGASEQYF,TGTGCCAGCAGCTTTTCACAGGGGGCAAGTGAGCAGTACTTC
14,TRBV7-2,.,TRBJ2-7,.,CASKTGRGGYEQYF,TGTGCCAGCAAAACGGGACGCGGAGGCTACGAGCAGTACTTC
14,TRBV5-1,few,TRBJ2-7,TRBD2,CASSSGLAGDEQYF,TGCGCCAGCAGCTCGGGACTAGCGGGAGACGAGCAGTACTTC
16,TRBV4-1,.,TRBJ2-1,TRBD2,CASSQVWGTTYNEQFF,TGCGCCAGCAGCCAAGTTTGGGGGACTACATACAATGAGCAGTTCTTC
15,TRBV29-1,few,TRBJ2-4,.,CSVELQSLAKNIQYF,TGCAGCGTCGAATTACAGAGCCTAGCCAAAAACATTCAGTACTTC
14,TRBV5-1,few,TRBJ1-1,.,CASSLGSLNTEAFF,TGCGCCAGCAGCTTGGGGAGCTTGAACACTGAAGCTTTCTTT
15,TRBV12-5,.,TRBJ2-2,.,CASASEQPNTGELFF,TGTGCTAGCGCCTCGGAGCAGCCGAACACCGGGGAGCTGTTTTTT
14,TRBV28,.,TRBJ2-3,.,CASGQGLGTDTQYF,TGTGCCAGCGGTCAGGGCTTGGGCACAGATACGCAGTATTTT
14,TRBV30,.,TRBJ2-3,TRBD2,CAWSTGLATDTQYF,TGTGCCTGGAGTACGGGACTAGCTACTGATACGCAGTATTTT
14,TRBV2,once,TRBJ1-4,.,CASSQGGTNEKLFF,TGTGCCAGCAGTCAAGGGGGGACTAATGAAAAACTGTTTTTT
14,TRBV11-2,large,TRBJ2-3,.,CASSPGTYTDTQYF,TGTGCCAGCAGCCCCGGGACATACACAGATACGCAGTATTTT
14,TRBV2,once,TRBJ1-1,TRBD1,CASSAEGAYTEAFF,TGTGCCAGCAGTGCGGAGGGGGCGTACACTGAAGCTTTCTTT
14,TRBV4-1,.,TRBJ1-1,.,CASTLTRGNTEAFF,TGCGCCAGCACCCTAACACGGGGGAACACTGAAGCTTTCTTT
12,TRBV7-3,.,TRBJ2-1,TRBD2,CASSFLAGSVFF,TGTGCCAGCAGCTTCCTAGCGGGATCAGTGTTCTTC
15,TRBV7-9,large,TRBJ2-1,TRBD2,CASSQGLAGADEQFF,TGTGCCAGCAGCCAAGGACTAGCGGGAGCGGATGAGCAGTTCTTC
14,TRBV29-1,.,TRBJ1-2,TRBD1,CSVAPGQGARGYTF,TGCAGCGTAGCGCCGGGACAGGGGGCCCGGGGCTACACCTTC
15,TRBV28,.,TRBJ2-1,TRBD2,CASSPPAGEYNEQFF,TGTGCCAGCAGCCCCCCGGCGGGGGAATACAATGAGCAGTTCTTC
16,TRBV28,.,TRBJ1-3,TRBD1,CASSSPGGGRGNTIYF,TGTGCCAGCAGCTCGCCAGGGGGCGGACGTGGAAACACCATATATTTT
17,TRBV18,.,TRBJ2-1,TRBD2,CASSPPRGSGSGNEQFF,TGTGCCAGCTCACCACCCCGGGGTAGCGGGAGTGGGAATGAGCAGTTCTTC
17,TRBV27,.,TRBJ2-1,TRBD2,CASSLSRGVAGVNEQFF,TGTGCCAGCAGTTTAAGCCGTGGGGTAGCGGGAGTAAATGAGCAGTTCTTC
15,TRBV7-9,.,TRBJ2-1,.,CASSQGAVSYNEQFF,TGTGCCAGCAGCCAAGGGGCCGTCTCCTACAATGAGCAGTTCTTC
16,TRBV15,.,TRBJ1-4,.,CATSRDEGSVTEKLFF,TGTGCCACCAGCAGAGATGAAGGGTCCGTGACTGAAAAACTGTTTTTT
13,TRBV2,.,TRBJ2-1,TRBD1,CASSGDRHNEQFF,TGTGCCAGCAGTGGGGACAGACACAATGAGCAGTTCTTC
12,TRBV2,.,TRBJ1-3,TRBD1,CASADRGNTIYF,TGTGCCAGCGCGGACAGGGGAAACACCATATATTTT
14,TRBV9,.,TRBJ2-7,.,CASSVASTGEEQYF,TGTGCCAGCAGCGTAGCCTCGACTGGGGAAGAGCAGTACTTC
14,TRBV5-4,.,TRBJ2-2,.,CASSLASSAGELFF,TGTGCCAGCAGCTTGGCCTCTTCGGCCGGGGAGCTGTTTTTT
17,TRBV5-5,.,TRBJ1-5,.,CASSLGSRTDSNQPQHF,TGTGCCAGCAGCTTGGGGAGTAGGACAGACAGCAATCAGCCCCAGCATTTT
14,TRBV19,.,TRBJ1-1,.,CASSHLNMNTEAFF,TGTGCCAGTAGTCATTTGAATATGAACACTGAAGCTTTCTTT
13,TRBV10-3,.,TRBJ2-5,.,CAISDGLEETQYF,TGTGCCATCAGTGACGGACTTGAGGAGACCCAGTACTTC
14,TRBV10-1,few,TRBJ2-3,.,CASSLTGPTDTQYF,TGCGCCAGCAGTCTTACGGGCCCCACAGATACGCAGTATTTT
15,TRBV4-1,.,TRBJ1-2,TRBD1,CASTKSPGGDYGYTF,TGCGCCAGCACCAAAAGCCCAGGGGGAGACTATGGCTACACCTTC